Below, 21 T cell receptor beta chains from the same sample are listed, as sequenced in a study of T cells after yellow fever vaccination. TCRdb re-analysed the 5' RACE reads in MiXCR, keeping a single row per CDR3 protein. This table has a few hundred thousand distinct CDR3 sequences, roughly 10% appearing once. The sample in question was PBMCs, obtained on the day of the first yellow fever vaccination. Receptor source: a young man who received the YFV17D yellow fever vaccine.

This chain joins TRBV5-1 and TRBJ2-3; TRBD1 might be the D (6 bases). The V gene lost 2 bases and the J gene lost 5 bases, with 24 bases spanning the gap. The CDR3 totals 18 residues. Germline V gives CDR1 SGHRS, CDR2 YFSETQ. The CDR3 nucleotides are TGCGCCAGCAGCTTTGGGTCCTCCAGGGGAGCACCTTTAGATACGCAGTATTTT. This translates into CASSFGSSRGAPLDTQYF.

V gene TRBV4-2 combines with J gene TRBJ2-3; TRBD2 aligns across 8 bases. V trimming: 4 bases; J trimming: 2 bases; junction bases outside the gene matches: 5. Germline values: CDR1 LGHNA, CDR2 YNFKEQ. The CDR3 consists of 15 residues. CDR3 loop: CASSPGGTYTDTQYF. For the CDR3, the DNA is TGTGCCAGCAGCCCGGGGGGGACTTACACAGATACGCAGTATTTT.

This clonotype appeared many times. The rearrangement links TRBV12-3 or TRBV12-4 to TRBJ2-7; the D gene is possibly TRBD2 (6 bases). CDR3 length: 14 residues. V was cut by 2 bases and J by 6 bases, with 14 bases left in between. The CDR3 protein is CASSLNLLEGEQYF. The CDR3 DNA follows: TGTGCCAGCAGTTTAAATCTTCTGGAGGGCGAGCAGTACTTC.

Only a few counts were recorded for this clonotype. This chain connects TRBV12-3 or TRBV12-4 to TRBJ1-1, with 8 nucleotides matching TRBD1. The CDR3 contains 13 residues. V lost 6 bases and J lost 6; bases outside the gene matches: 6. The DNA for the CDR3 is TGTGCCAGCAGCCCCACAGGGGGACCTGAAGCTTTCTTT. This encodes CASSPTGGPEAFF.

The rearrangement links TRBV7-2 to TRBJ2-4; unclear D gene. V dropped 1 base and J dropped 10 bases, with 5 bases sitting between them. CDR1 and CDR2 from the germline V gene are SGHTA and FQGNSA. The length of the CDR3 is 11 residues. The CDR3 here is CASSLGDIQYF. DNA of the CDR3: TGTGCCAGCAGCTTAGGGGATATTCAGTACTTC. The full variable domain, rest sourced from reference TRBV7-2 and TRBJ2-4, is GAGVSQSPSNKVTEKGKDVELRCDPISGHTALYWYRQSLGQGLEFLIYFQGNSAPDKSGLPSDRFSAERTGGSVSTLTIQRTQQEDSAVYLCASSLGDIQYFGAGTRLSVL.

V is TRBV19 and J is TRBJ2-7; D may be TRBD1 (5 bases). This CDR3 has 9 amino acids. The germline V gene encodes CDR1 LNHDA and CDR2 SQIVND (reference sequence). V shed 10 bases and J shed 10 bases, with 11 bases lying between them. The CDR3 nucleotides read TGTGCCACCTTTTGGGGCCAGTACGTC. It codes for CATFWGQYV.

There are a few counts of this clonotype. V is TRBV27 and J is TRBJ2-7; 7 positions agree with TRBD1. Germline lookup yields CDR1 MNHEY and CDR2 SMNVEV (reference sequence). Trimming cost V 3 bases and J 0 bases; bases outside gene matches: 2. The CDR3 length is 14 residues. This CDR3 is CASSLNRGSYEQYF. The CDR3 DNA reads TGTGCCAGCAGTTTGAACAGGGGCTCCTACGAGCAGTACTTC.

J is TRBJ2-2 and V is TRBV7-2; the D gene is possibly TRBD1 (6 bases). Germline assignment: CDR1 SGHTA and CDR2 FQGNSA. The CDR3 is 16 amino acids. V shed 3 bases and J shed 4 bases, with 15 bases lying between them. CDR3 DNA sequence: TGTGCCAGCAGCTTCTCACAGGGCTTGGGCACCGGGGAGCTGTTTTTT. This gives the protein CASSFSQGLGTGELFF.

This clonotype showed up just a few times. CDR3 nucleotides: TGTGCCACCGGTCGGGGACAGGGTCCGGATGAGCAGTTCTTC. It yields the protein CATGRGQGPDEQFF. The chain is built from TRBV15 and TRBJ2-1, with 9 bases identical to TRBD1. V lost 8 bases to trimming and J lost 8 bases; unmatched junction nucleotides: 10. Germline V CDR1 and CDR2: LNHNV, YYDKDF (reference sequence). CDR3 length: 14 amino acids.

This clonotype has a handful of counts. V is TRBV2 and J is TRBJ2-1; 8 bases fit TRBD2. The V gene's germline CDR1 is SNHLY and CDR2 FYNNEI. J lost 4 bases, V lost 8 bases, and 7 bases had no gene match. CDR3 size: 14 residues. The CDR3 DNA sequence: TGTGCCAGCGGGTCGGGGGGGGCTTACAATGAGCAGTTCTTC. Translated: CASGSGGAYNEQFF.

At least ten counts were recorded for this clonotype. The CDR3 spells CASSQEPQDTDTQYF. CDR3 sequence (DNA): TGCGCCAGCAGCCAAGAACCCCAGGACACAGATACGCAGTATTTT. The chain has TRBV4-3 and TRBJ2-3; D gene unclear. The CDR3 totals 15 residues. The V gene lost 0 bases and the J gene lost 2 bases, with 9 bases spanning the gap. Germline V gene sequence: CDR1 LGHNA, CDR2 YSLEER.

In its sample, this clonotype was seen a few times. The chain employs TRBV7-9 and TRBJ2-3; D could derive from TRBD1 or TRBD2 (5 bases each). V was clipped by 5 bases and J by 2 bases, with 17 bases between them. Germline CDR1 and CDR2: SEHNR and FQNEAQ (reference sequence). This CDR3 has 16 residues. This CDR3 is CASSPPGPTTTDTQYF. The CDR3 bases are TGTGCCAGCAGCCCGCCGGGACCTACCACCACAGATACGCAGTATTTT.

The rearrangement links TRBV11-3 to TRBJ2-1; TRBD2 agrees at 13 bases. Germline CDR1 and CDR2: SGHNT and YENEEA. The V and J ends lost 5 bases and 10 bases, in that order; junction bases with no gene match: 8. The CDR3 totals 15 residues. CDR3 sequence: CASSPGTSGEGEQFF. DNA of the CDR3: TGTGCCAGCAGCCCCGGGACTAGCGGGGAAGGGGAGCAGTTCTTC.

The J gene is TRBJ1-2, the V gene TRBV20-1, with D uncertain. Germline CDR1 is DFQATT and CDR2 is SNEGSKA (reference sequence). The CDR3 has 13 residues. V was cut by 0 bases and J by 8 bases, with 13 bases left in between. CDR3 sequence reads: CSAREGLLGGYTF. CDR3 bases: TGCAGTGCTAGAGAAGGCTTATTGGGGGGCTACACCTTC.

This clonotype showed up just a few times. CDR3 sequence: CASSTGTSVQDTQYF. CDR3 DNA sequence: TGCGCCAGCAGCACCGGGACGTCGGTCCAGGATACGCAGTATTTT. This chain uses TRBV5-1 with TRBJ2-3; the D call may be TRBD1 or TRBD2 (5 bases each). There are 15 residues in the CDR3. The V gene's germline CDR1 is SGHRS and CDR2 YFSETQ. Trimming stripped 4 bases from V and 6 bases from J, with 18 bases between.

There are many counts of this clonotype. The chain uses TRBV2 and TRBJ2-3; the match to TRBD2 covers 10 bases. Looked up from germline, CDR1 is SNHLY and CDR2 is FYNNEI. V trimming: 2 bases; J trimming: 7 bases; junction bases outside the gene matches: 9. The CDR3 runs 16 residues. The CDR3 protein is CASSESPSGGAYTQYF. The CDR3, as DNA: TGTGCCAGCAGTGAATCCCCCAGCGGGGGGGCGTATACGCAGTATTTT.

This clonotype has only a few counts. The rearrangement uses TRBV6-1 and TRBJ2-1, with a possible D match to TRBD1 (6 bases). The CDR3 runs to 13 residues. CDR1 MNHNS and CDR2 SASEGT come from the germline V gene. V lost 6 bases and J lost 2, with 8 bases in between. In nucleotides, the CDR3 is TGTGCCAGCAGGGACAGCACCTACAATGAGCAGTTCTTC. It is translated as CASRDSTYNEQFF.

There are many counts of this clonotype. The chain couples TRBV25-1 to TRBJ2-3; D is ambiguous. Deletions cut 2 bases from V and 4 bases from J, with 10 bases between. Germline values: CDR1 MGHDK, CDR2 SYGVNS. This CDR3 is built from 14 residues. The CDR3 sequence is CASSERRVADTQYF. For the CDR3, the DNA is TGTGCCAGCAGTGAACGTCGAGTGGCAGATACGCAGTATTTT.

This clonotype was seen a handful of times. CDR3 amino acids: CASMPRDDGDNEQFF. DNA of the CDR3: TGCGCCAGCATGCCCCGGGACGACGGGGATAATGAGCAGTTCTTC. This chain uses TRBV5-1 with TRBJ2-1; either TRBD1 or TRBD2 may fit D (5 bases each). V gave up 6 bases and J gave up 7 bases, with 20 bases separating them. CDR1 and CDR2 from the germline V gene are SGHRS and YFSETQ. The CDR3 is 15 amino acids.

This clonotype was counted ten times or more. The chain couples TRBV18 to TRBJ2-3; 9 nucleotides align to TRBD2. Germline CDR1 is KGHSH and CDR2 is LQKENI. J lost 3 bases, V lost 1 base, and 2 bases had no gene match. This CDR3 has 15 residues. The CDR3 loop reads CASSPLAGATDTQYF. CDR3 nucleotides: TGTGCCAGCTCACCACTAGCGGGGGCAACAGATACGCAGTATTTT.

This clonotype has just a few counts. The rearrangement joins TRBV7-3 to TRBJ2-2; perhaps TRBD1 as D (6 bases). This CDR3 contains 15 residues. Trimming left V 5 bases short and J 7 bases short, with 17 bases between. The germline V gene has CDR1 SGHTA and CDR2 FQGTGA. Written as DNA, the CDR3 is TGTGCCAGCAGCCCCCGAACAGGGAAAGTCGGGGAGCTGTTTTTT. Protein: CASSPRTGKVGELFF.